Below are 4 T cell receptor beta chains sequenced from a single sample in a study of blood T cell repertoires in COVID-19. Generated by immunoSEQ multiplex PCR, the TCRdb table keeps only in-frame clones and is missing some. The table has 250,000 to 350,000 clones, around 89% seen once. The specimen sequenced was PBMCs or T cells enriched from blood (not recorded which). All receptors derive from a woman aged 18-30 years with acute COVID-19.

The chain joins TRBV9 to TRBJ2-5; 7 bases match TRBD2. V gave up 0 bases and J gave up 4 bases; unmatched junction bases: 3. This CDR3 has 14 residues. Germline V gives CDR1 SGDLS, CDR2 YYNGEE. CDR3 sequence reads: CASSVDGRLETQYF. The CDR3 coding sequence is TGTGCCAGCAGCGTAGACGGGAGGTTAGAGACCCAGTACTTC.

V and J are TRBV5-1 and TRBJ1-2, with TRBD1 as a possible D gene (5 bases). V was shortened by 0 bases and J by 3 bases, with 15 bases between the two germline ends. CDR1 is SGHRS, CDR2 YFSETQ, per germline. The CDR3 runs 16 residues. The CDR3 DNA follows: TGCGCCAGCAGCTTGGCCCCGGGGGTGCAAGACTATGGCTACACCTTC. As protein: CASSLAPGVQDYGYTF. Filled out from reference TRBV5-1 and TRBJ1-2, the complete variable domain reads KAGVTQTPRYLIKTRGQQVTLSCSPISGHRSVSWYQQTPGQGLQFLFEYFSETQRNKGNFPGRFSGRQFSNSRSEMNVSTLELGDSALYLCASSLAPGVQDYGYTFGSGTRLTVV.

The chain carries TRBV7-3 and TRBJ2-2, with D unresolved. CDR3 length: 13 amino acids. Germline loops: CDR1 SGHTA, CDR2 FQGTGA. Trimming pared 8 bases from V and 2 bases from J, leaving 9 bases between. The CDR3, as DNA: TGTGCCAGCGGCCGGAGTAACACCGGGGAGCTGTTTTTT. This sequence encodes CASGRSNTGELFF.

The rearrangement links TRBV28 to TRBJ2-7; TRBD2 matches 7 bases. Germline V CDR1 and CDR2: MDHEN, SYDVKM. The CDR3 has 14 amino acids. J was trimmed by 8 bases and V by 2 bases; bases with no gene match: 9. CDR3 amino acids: CASSLGTGGLKQYF. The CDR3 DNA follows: TGTGCCAGCAGTTTAGGGACGGGGGGATTAAAGCAGTACTTC.